One and the same sample provided the 8 T cell receptor beta chains below, sequenced in a study of patients and donors after allogeneic stem cell transplantation. Using its own MiXCR run on the RT-PCR reads, TCRdb lists one record per CDR3 protein. This table holds about 200,000 distinct CDR3 sequences, 38% found once. Sequencing was carried out using blood, either unsorted or a sorted T cell fraction (not recorded which). The receptor set was obtained from a human donor who was either an allogeneic HSCT recipient or a stem cell or donor lymphocyte infusion donor (not recorded which). It is not recorded whose cells these are; they may come from a transplant donor.

The CDR3 sequence is CASTLTETGTYGYTF. The CDR3, as DNA: TGTGCCAGCACTCTAACTGAGACAGGAACCTATGGCTACACCTTC. The rearrangement uses TRBV12-3 or TRBV12-4 and TRBJ1-2, with a weak D call TRBD1 (6 bases). V shed 7 bases and J shed 4 bases, with 19 bases lying between them. The CDR3 runs to 15 residues.

V gene TRBV6-5 combines with J gene TRBJ1-5, with 11 bases aligning to TRBD1. Per germline, CDR1 MNHEY and CDR2 SVGAGI. This CDR3 contains 14 residues. Losses at the gene ends were 2 bases for V and 6 bases for J; bases not matched to a gene: 0. The CDR3 DNA is TGTGCCAGCAGTTACGGGACAGGGGGTCAGCCCCAGCATTTT. It yields the protein CASSYGTGGQPQHF.

This chain joins TRBV20-1 and TRBJ2-7, with TRBD1 as a possible D gene (6 bases). V dropped 6 bases and J dropped 3 bases, with 15 bases sitting between them. The CDR3 contains 13 residues. The germline CDR1 and CDR2 sequences are DFQATT and SNEGSKA (reference sequence). CDR3 nucleotides: TGCAGTGCCTACAGGGATGGAGTCTACGAGCAGTACTTC. Residues: CSAYRDGVYEQYF.

In this sample, this clonotype turned up many times. The chain combines TRBV24-1 with TRBJ2-1; 7 positions match TRBD1. Per germline, CDR1 KGHDR and CDR2 SFDVKD. This CDR3 has 13 amino acids. Germline trimming cut 4 bases from V and 10 bases from J; bases unmatched to any gene: 6. The CDR3 region is CATSDPDRTEQFF. The DNA for the CDR3 is TGTGCCACCAGTGACCCGGACAGGACCGAGCAGTTCTTC.

This clonotype was detected a few times. The chain is built from TRBV5-5 and TRBJ1-2, with TRBD1 matching 8 bases. The CDR3 extends over 15 amino acids. J gave up 3 bases and V 1 base, and 5 bases lay outside the gene matches. CDR1 is SGHKS, CDR2 YYEKEE, per germline (reference sequence). This CDR3 reads CASSLFGQGYYGYTF. DNA for the CDR3: TGTGCCAGCAGCTTGTTCGGACAGGGCTACTATGGCTACACCTTC. Full variable domain (missing parts from reference TRBV5-5 and TRBJ1-2): DAGVTQSPTHLIKTRGQQVTLRCSPISGHKSVSWYQQVLGQGPQFIFQYYEKEERGRGNFPDRFSARQFPNYSSELNVNALLLGDSALYLCASSLFGQGYYGYTFGSGTRLTVV.

The chain recombines TRBV15 with TRBJ1-2; D remains ambiguous. Trimming removed 4 bases from V and 8 bases from J, with 14 bases in between. The germline CDR1 and CDR2 sequences are LNHNV and YYDKDF (reference sequence). The CDR3 length is 13 residues. The CDR3 bases are TGTGCCACCAGCATCGACCGAGGGAACGGCTACACCTTC. Translation gives CATSIDRGNGYTF.

The CDR3 region has the DNA TGCGCCAGCAGCTTGGTCAGGGGCGGAATGAACACTGAAGCTTTCTTT. Protein sequence: CASSLVRGGMNTEAFF. V and J are TRBV5-1 and TRBJ1-1, with a weak D call TRBD1 (6 bases). Germline V gives CDR1 SGHRS, CDR2 YFSETQ. This CDR3 region has 16 residues. Trimming shortened V by 0 bases and J by 0 bases, and 12 bases separated the two germline ends.

This chain links TRBV12-3 or TRBV12-4 with TRBJ1-3; no definite D call. This CDR3 has 13 residues. With 10 bases removed from V and 4 bases from J, the gap between germline ends came to 14 bases. CDR3 sequence reads: CATSRATGNTIYF. As DNA, the CDR3 is TGTGCCACCTCTCGGGCGACCGGAAACACCATATATTTT.